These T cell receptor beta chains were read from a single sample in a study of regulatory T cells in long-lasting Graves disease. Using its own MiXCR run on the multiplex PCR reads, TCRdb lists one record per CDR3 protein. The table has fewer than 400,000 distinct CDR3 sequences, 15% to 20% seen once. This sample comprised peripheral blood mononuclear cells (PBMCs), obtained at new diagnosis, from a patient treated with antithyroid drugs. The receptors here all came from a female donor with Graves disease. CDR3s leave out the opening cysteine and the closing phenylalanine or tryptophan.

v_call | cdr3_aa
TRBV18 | ASSPPRGQITDTQY
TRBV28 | ASSLTRENTEAF
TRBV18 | ASSPQQGARYNEQF
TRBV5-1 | ASSLVSINTGELF
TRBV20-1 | SAWTSGQETQY
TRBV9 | ASSVSHMDGQNIQY
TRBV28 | ASSLWGRGGNEQF
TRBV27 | ASARALADTQY
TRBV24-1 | ATSDFAGGAYEQY
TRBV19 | ASRDSGSTPLQH
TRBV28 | ASSKTGTDIQY
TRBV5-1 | ASRVQGHNSPLH
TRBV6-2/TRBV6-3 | ASRTPNADEQF
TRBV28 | ASSLFSSGRAHYYEQY
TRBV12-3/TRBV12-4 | ASSSGLANEQF
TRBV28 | ASRDRTGLYNEQF
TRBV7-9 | ASSPVGMDRLNTDTQY
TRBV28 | ASSLTTSNQPQH
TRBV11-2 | ASSLGVDQPQH
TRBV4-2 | ASSQALAGGQETQY
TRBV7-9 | ASTPRTASGPNYNAQF
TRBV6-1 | ASRETGYRTDTQY
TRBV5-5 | ASSLGGALSIEQY
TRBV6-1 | ASSEAITREVSGELF
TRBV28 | ATERLGTSGIGEQY
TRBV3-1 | ASSSKQGVLTDTQY
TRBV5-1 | ASSLRGTEAF
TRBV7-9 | ASSDRDRGLYEQY
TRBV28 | ASSHGQGRRLNTEAF
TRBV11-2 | ASGYLAAGYT
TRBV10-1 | ASSESGREETQY
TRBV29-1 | SVDWSVNNEQF
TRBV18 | ASSATPTNTEAF
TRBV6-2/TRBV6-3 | ASTLRGEAYEQY
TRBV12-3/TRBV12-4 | ASRSGRLSNTGELF
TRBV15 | ATSSHSYNEQF
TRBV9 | ASSVGAGRQPEAF
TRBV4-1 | ASSIALAFAGNEQF
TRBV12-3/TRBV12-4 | ASRLTQGDTEAF
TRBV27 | ASSSYRQGGEGGYT
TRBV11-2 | ASSLGALDNEQF
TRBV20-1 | SATLAGRRSNQPQH
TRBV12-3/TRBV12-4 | ASSSSGMNTEAF
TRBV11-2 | ASSFTGGVTGELF
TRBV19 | ASSIDLGGRADEQF
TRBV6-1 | ASTDYGGNTGELF
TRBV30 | AWDGTSTSYEQY
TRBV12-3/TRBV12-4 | ASFRTGTSVYNEQF
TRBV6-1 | ASTTGTDEAF
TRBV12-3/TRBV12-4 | ASSFGDSGNTIY
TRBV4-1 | ASSQGLAVRATGELF
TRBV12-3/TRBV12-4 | ASSRLAGGTGELF
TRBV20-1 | SAKSGSGTGELF
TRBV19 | ASRFLRQTPSNTEAF
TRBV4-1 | ASSQPGRSPRELF
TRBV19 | ASGIAGTTYEQY
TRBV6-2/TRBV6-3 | ASSSSGTNPDTQY
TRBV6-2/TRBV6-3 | ASSYVRGGSNQPQH